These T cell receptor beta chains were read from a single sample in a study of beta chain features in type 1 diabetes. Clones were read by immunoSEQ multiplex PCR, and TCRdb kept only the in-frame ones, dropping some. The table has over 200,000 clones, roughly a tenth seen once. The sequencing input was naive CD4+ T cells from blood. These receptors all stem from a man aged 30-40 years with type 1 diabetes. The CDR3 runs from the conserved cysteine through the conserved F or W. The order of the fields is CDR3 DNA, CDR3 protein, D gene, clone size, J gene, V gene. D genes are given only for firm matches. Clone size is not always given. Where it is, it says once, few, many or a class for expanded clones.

TGTGCCAGCAGCTCTAGGGGCGCAGATACGCAGTATTTT CASSSRGADTQYF NA few TRBJ2-3 TRBV7-2
TGTGCCTGGGGGGCGGCCATAATGAACACTGAAGCTTTCTTT CAWGAAIMNTEAFF NA NA TRBJ1-1 TRBV30
TGTGCCAGCAGTCCCCCGCCGGGGAATGAGCAGTTCTTC CASSPPPGNEQFF NA NA TRBJ2-1 TRBV28
TGTGCCAGCTCACCGTCGGTGGAGACCCAGTACTTC CASSPSVETQYF NA NA TRBJ2-5 TRBV18
TGTGCCAGCAGTGAAATGGGACAGTTGAACATTCAGTACTTC CASSEMGQLNIQYF TRBD1 few TRBJ2-4 TRBV2
TGTGCCAGCAGCTTGGAGACAGGTTGGGCTTTCTTT CASSLETGWAFF NA NA TRBJ1-1 TRBV7-9
TGTGCCAGCAACACAAGGGCGGAGGGCGAGCAGTACTTC CASNTRAEGEQYF NA NA TRBJ2-7 TRBV9
TGTGCCAGCAGCGAGTTTTCTAATGAAAAACTGTTTTTT CASSEFSNEKLFF NA few TRBJ1-4 TRBV7-2
TGTGCCAGCAGTTTAACAGGGGAGGGCTACACCTTC CASSLTGEGYTF TRBD1 NA TRBJ1-2 TRBV27
TGTGCCAGTAGTCGGGACAGGGCAACTGGCTACACCTTC CASSRDRATGYTF TRBD1 NA TRBJ1-2 TRBV19
TGCAACCCCCCGGGAATTAGATCCTACAATGAGCAGTTCTTC CNPPGIRSYNEQFF NA few TRBJ2-1 TRBV29-1
TGTGCCAGCAGCTTAAGGGACTCCCAGTACTTC CASSLRDSQYF NA few TRBJ2-5 TRBV13
TGTGCCAGCAGCTCCCGATGGCAGGGGGCAGATACGCAGTATTTT CASSSRWQGADTQYF TRBD1 few TRBJ2-3 TRBV5-6
TGTGCCAGCAGCCCGGGACTAGCGGCCCTGCGGAACGAGCAGTACTTC CASSPGLAALRNEQYF TRBD2 NA TRBJ2-7 TRBV5-4
TGTGCCAGCAGCCCCACACTAGCGGACAATGAGCAGTTCTTC CASSPTLADNEQFF TRBD2 few TRBJ2-1 TRBV11-2
TGCGCCAGCAGCCTGGGACTAGTTTCGTCCCCCACAGAAGAGACCCAGTACTTC CASSLGLVSSPTEETQYF TRBD2 few TRBJ2-5 TRBV5-1
TGCGCCAGCAGCAACCGCGGTACCTACAATGAGCAGTTCTTC CASSNRGTYNEQFF NA few TRBJ2-1 TRBV5-1
TGTGCCTGGCAGGGACAGGGAGGAACTGAAGCTTTCTTT CAWQGQGGTEAFF TRBD1 few TRBJ1-1 TRBV30
TGTGCCAGCAGAAATAGGGGACAGGGGAGGGAATCGTACGAGCAGTACTTC CASRNRGQGRESYEQYF TRBD1 few TRBJ2-7 TRBV27
TGTGCCAGCAGCGTAGACGTGGGCCGAGAGACCCAGTACTTC CASSVDVGRETQYF NA NA TRBJ2-5 TRBV9
TGTGCCAGCAGTCCCCGGACAGGCCCCTATGGCTACACCTTC CASSPRTGPYGYTF TRBD1 NA TRBJ1-2 TRBV25-1
TGTGCCAGCAGTTACTCTCCTATCTACGAGCAGTACTTC CASSYSPIYEQYF NA few TRBJ2-7 TRBV6-5
TGTGCCAGCAGCCTGGTTGGGGGCGGACCAGATACGCAGTATTTT CASSLVGGGPDTQYF NA NA TRBJ2-3 TRBV27
TGTGCCAGCAGTTTGGCCGGGGAGCAGTACTTC CASSLAGEQYF NA NA TRBJ2-7 TRBV6-1
TGTGCCAGCTCACCGGGACAGGGGGATACGCAGTATTTT CASSPGQGDTQYF TRBD1 few TRBJ2-3 TRBV18
TGTGCCAGCAGCGTAGATCGGGGAGGAGAGACCCAGTACTTC CASSVDRGGETQYF NA NA TRBJ2-5 TRBV9
TGTGCCAGCAGTGAAGCGGAACCGACGGCGGGAGAGCAGTACTTC CASSEAEPTAGEQYF NA few TRBJ2-7 TRBV2
TGTGCCAGCAGCGAGACGGGACAGGGCTACGAGCAGTACTTC CASSETGQGYEQYF TRBD1 few TRBJ2-7 TRBV9
TGCGCCAGCAGCCAAGGTGGGAGCTCCTACGAGCAGTACTTC CASSQGGSSYEQYF NA NA TRBJ2-7 TRBV4-3
TGCGCCAGCAGCTCGGGACAGGGCTATAATTCACCCCTCCACTTT CASSSGQGYNSPLHF TRBD1 few TRBJ1-6 TRBV5-1
TGTGCCAGCAGTTACTCGGGTCACAGAGCCTACGAGCAGTACTTC CASSYSGHRAYEQYF NA NA TRBJ2-7 TRBV6-5
TGTGCCAGCAGCTTAGGGGCGGGGAATGAAAAACTGTTTTTT CASSLGAGNEKLFF NA NA TRBJ1-4 TRBV7-9
TGCGCCAGCGGACTAGCGGGGGGAGAAGAGACCCAGTACTTC CASGLAGGEETQYF TRBD2 few TRBJ2-5 TRBV5-1
TGTGCCAGCAGCTTTCAACAGGGGGGTGGCTACACCTTC CASSFQQGGGYTF TRBD1 few TRBJ1-2 TRBV7-3
TGTGCCAGCAGTGAGGGAGGAGGGGATACGCAGTATTTT CASSEGGGDTQYF NA few TRBJ2-3 TRBV6-1
TGCGCCAGCAGCTTAGCGGGGAGATCACCCCTCCACTTT CASSLAGRSPLHF NA NA TRBJ1-6 TRBV5-1
TGCGCCAGCAGCCAAGATTGGGGGAGGGGAAGTTTCTGGGAGCAGTTCTTC CASSQDWGRGSFWEQFF TRBD2 NA TRBJ2-1 TRBV4-3
TGTGCCAGCAGCTTATTCCAGGAAAATGAGCAGTTCTTC CASSLFQENEQFF NA NA TRBJ2-1 TRBV7-2
TGTGCCAGCAGCTTGGGACTAGCGGGGGAGTACGAGCAGTACTTC CASSLGLAGEYEQYF TRBD2 few TRBJ2-7 TRBV7-6
TGTGCCAGCAGCTTACAAACCGGAGGGCATCAAGAGACCCAGTACTTC CASSLQTGGHQETQYF NA NA TRBJ2-5 TRBV7-6